The 8 T cell receptor beta chains below come from one sample, sequenced in a study of blood T cell repertoires in COVID-19. The protocol was immunoSEQ multiplex PCR, while the TCRdb copy is restricted to in-frame clones and leaves out a portion. The table shows fewer than 250,000 clones, with about 91% occurring only once. Sequenced input: peripheral blood. The receptor set was obtained from a man younger than 45 with acute or convalescent COVID-19.

The gene calls are TRBV7-2 and TRBJ1-4; 7 bases are shared with TRBD1. Germline loops: CDR1 SGHTA, CDR2 FQGNSA. The V and J ends lost 3 bases and 0 bases, in that order; junction bases with no gene match: 4. The CDR3 extends over 16 amino acids. As DNA, the CDR3 is TGTGCCAGCAGCTTGACAGGGTTAGCAACTAATGAAAAACTGTTTTTT. Its translation is CASSLTGLATNEKLFF.

V is TRBV27 and J is TRBJ1-2; 7 nucleotides align to TRBD1. Trimming cost V 4 bases and J 4 bases; bases outside gene matches: 6. Germline CDR1 MNHEY, CDR2 SMNVEV (reference sequence). The CDR3 has 14 residues. The CDR3 here is CASSSGGKGYGYTF. CDR3 sequence (DNA): TGTGCCAGCAGTTCAGGGGGTAAGGGCTATGGCTACACCTTC.

The chain recombines TRBV7-6 with TRBJ2-3; D gene uncertain. V was clipped by 4 bases and J by 0 bases, with 17 bases between them. The germline gives CDR1 SGHVS, CDR2 FNYEAQ. There are 17 residues in the CDR3. CDR3 amino acids: CASSSPTGGASTDTQYF. CDR3 bases: TGTGCCAGCAGCTCGCCGACTGGCGGAGCCAGCACAGATACGCAGTATTTT.

This chain uses TRBV7-9 with TRBJ2-7; weak D call: TRBD1 (5 bases). Germline V gene lookup returns CDR1 SEHNR and CDR2 FQNEAQ (reference sequence). The CDR3 totals 13 residues. Between the trimmed V and J ends, which lost 5 bases and 1 base, there was a span of 9 bases. CDR3 protein: CASSQTASYEQYF. CDR3 nucleotide sequence: TGTGCCAGCAGCCAGACAGCTTCCTACGAGCAGTACTTC.

V and J are TRBV5-1 and TRBJ1-1; D might be TRBD1 (5 bases). The V and J ends lost 5 bases and 6 bases respectively, with 17 bases between them. CDR3 length: 14 amino acids. CDR1 SGHRS and CDR2 YFSETQ come from the germline V gene. This CDR3 is CASRSPERGAEAFF. The CDR3 nucleotides read TGCGCCAGCAGAAGTCCGGAAAGGGGCGCTGAAGCTTTCTTT.

The chain carries TRBV19 and TRBJ2-3, with TRBD2 matching 12 bases. The CDR3 is made up of 15 amino acids. Germline CDR1 is LNHDA and CDR2 is SQIVND (reference sequence). V lost 2 bases, J lost 6 bases, and 3 bases stayed unmatched. The CDR3 bases are TGTGCCAGTAGTATACGACTAGCGGGAGCCGATACGCAGTATTTT. The encoded protein is CASSIRLAGADTQYF.

J is TRBJ1-2 and V is TRBV28; D remains unclear. Germline lookup yields CDR1 MDHEN and CDR2 SYDVKM. Between the trimmed V and J ends, which lost 4 bases and 3 bases, there was a span of 15 bases. The CDR3 length is 15 residues. CDR3: CASSSRVAAHYGYTF. The CDR3, as DNA: TGTGCCAGCAGTTCCCGGGTGGCCGCCCACTATGGCTACACCTTC.

This sequence joins TRBV28 and TRBJ1-2; D remains unclear. Trimming cost V 3 bases and J 8 bases, with 10 bases left between them. Germline V gene sequence: CDR1 MDHEN, CDR2 SYDVKM. This CDR3 comprises 12 residues. In DNA, the CDR3 is TGTGCCAGCAGTTTGCGGTTGAGGGGCTACACCTTC. Its protein is CASSLRLRGYTF.